Given below is one T cell receptor beta chain in context. Its antigen is not known. The data originate from a study of OX40 agonist ivuxolimab in advanced cancers. Study summary: In this cohort, patients received ivuxolimab, an agonistic anti-OX40 (CD134) antibody. Prior anti-PD-1, anti-PD-L1 or anti-CTLA-4 therapy was allowed; 40% to 50% had some.

Whole-study results and caveats: At 0.1 to 3.0 mg/kg and by week 6, clonal expansion occurred in CD4+ and CD8+ blood T cells.

The assay was immunoSEQ multiplex PCR, and TCRdb's table has in-frame clones only and misses some. The sample shows 40,000 to 50,000 clones, about 89% of them seen only once. CDR3 length: 13 residues. Germline CDR1 is SGHDT and CDR2 is YYEEEE. The junction had 3 bases not matched to a gene; V was cut back by 4 bases and J by 4 bases. The TCR comes from an adult with an advanced solid tumor such as melanoma, head and neck, liver or kidney cancer. The chain links TRBV5-6 to TRBJ2-7; 9 bases agree with TRBD1. The specimen was CD4+ or CD8+ T cells sorted from blood, collected in a trial of the OX40 agonist ivuxolimab. In DNA, the CDR3 is TGTGCCAGCAGCGGGGACAGGGCATACGAGCAGTACTTC. This codes for CASSGDRAYEQYF.